The 22 T cell receptor beta chains below were found in one sample sequenced in a study of cytomegalovirus exposure and HLA in healthy donors. The PCR used 60 Vbeta and 13 Jbeta primers. Libraries were prepared by immunoSEQ multiplex PCR; TCRdb keeps only in-frame clonotypes and omits some of them. Altogether about 150,000 clones are present, 84% being singletons, with the ten largest covering about 0.39%. Sequencing was done on a sample of PBMCs. These receptors all come from a boy younger than 10 in good health and CMV-seronegative.

J is TRBJ2-3 and V is TRBV6-5; 8 positions agree with TRBD2. The germline V gene encodes CDR1 MNHEY and CDR2 SVGAGI. CDR3 length equals 15 residues. The trim removed 7 bases at V and 3 bases at J, leaving 9 bases unmatched. The CDR3 nucleotides are TGTGCCAGCACCAGAGCGGGAGTTGATACAGATACGCAGTATTTT. Translating gives CASTRAGVDTDTQYF.

The table lists this clone with a few counts. This chain joins TRBV28 and TRBJ2-7, with 9 bases identical to TRBD1. The germline V gene has CDR1 MDHEN and CDR2 SYDVKM. After removal of 4 bases from V and 3 bases from J, the junction contained 7 bases not matched to a gene. The length of the CDR3 is 15 residues. The CDR3 DNA sequence: TGTGCCAGCAGTTCGGGACAGGGAGGGTACTACGAGCAGTACTTC. It specifies CASSSGQGGYYEQYF. Combining the CDR3 with reference TRBV28 and TRBJ2-7 gives the whole variable domain DVKVTQSSRYLVKRTGEKVFLECVQDMDHENMFWYRQDPGLGLRLIYFSYDVKMKEKGDIPEGYSVSREKKERFSLILESASTNQTSMYLCASSSGQGGYYEQYFGPGTRLTVT.

The chain carries TRBV19 and TRBJ1-1, with 11 positions matching TRBD1. The germline CDR1 and CDR2 sequences are LNHDA and SQIVND (reference sequence). V was pared by 4 bases and J by 5 bases, with 3 bases of the junction left unmatched. CDR3 length equals 14 residues. Here the CDR3 DNA reads TGTGCCAGTAGTAAGGGACAGGGGGGGACTGAAGCTTTCTTT. Amino acid sequence: CASSKGQGGTEAFF.

The chain links TRBV5-6 to TRBJ2-5, with TRBD1 matching 8 bases. The J call is doubtful: the DNA matches TRBJ2-7 better. CDR1 and CDR2 (germline): SGHDT, YYEEEE. The CDR3 length is 15 residues. For the CDR3, the DNA is TGTGCCAGCAGCTGGGGGGCAGGGGGCGAGACCGAGCAGTACTTC. It specifies CASSWGAGGETEQYF.

This clone appeared a single time. Other DNA sequences of this sample code for an identical CDR3. The V call is TRBV2, the J call TRBJ2-7; the D gene is possibly TRBD1 (6 bases). V was clipped by 7 bases and J by 2 bases, with 6 bases between them. This CDR3 contains 11 residues. Per germline, CDR1 SNHLY and CDR2 FYNNEI. The CDR3 sequence is CASNRAYEQYF. The DNA of the CDR3 is TGTGCCAGCAACAGGGCCTACGAGCAGTACTTC.

This clone has just a few counts. The chain uses TRBV7-9 and TRBJ1-1, with TRBD1 identical over 12 bases. Trimming took 8 bases from V and 5 from J; bases not matched to a gene: 15. The length of the CDR3 is 17 residues. Germline CDR1 and CDR2: SEHNR and FQNEAQ (reference sequence). CDR3 amino acids: CASRLGTGGDQFTEAFF. The CDR3 DNA reads as TGTGCCAGCCGACTCGGGACAGGGGGCGATCAGTTTACTGAAGCTTTCTTT.

CDR3 nucleotide sequence: TGTGCCAGCAGCGCCGGGACCGGACAGACAGTTAGTCAATATAGCAATCAGCCCCAGCATTTT. It translates to CASSAGTGQTVSQYSNQPQHF. The chain employs TRBV28 and TRBJ1-5; a weak D match, TRBD1 (6 bases). This CDR3 is built from 21 residues. V lost 6 bases to trimming and J lost 0 bases, with 30 bases between them. Germline CDR1 reads MDHEN; CDR2 reads SYDVKM.

This clone was observed a single time. The V call is TRBV9, the J call TRBJ1-4, with no clear D. V was pared by 0 bases and J by 8 bases, with 5 bases between. This CDR3 has 12 residues. Germline lookup yields CDR1 SGDLS and CDR2 YYNGEE. The CDR3 nucleotides are TGTGCCAGCAGCGTAGACGGGGAAAAACTGTTTTTT. As protein: CASSVDGEKLFF.

The chain joins TRBV10-3 to TRBJ2-3, with a weak D call TRBD1 (5 bases). With 0 bases removed from V and 3 bases from J, the gap between germline ends came to 7 bases. The CDR3 contains 14 residues. Germline CDR1 ENHRY, CDR2 SYGVKD. The CDR3 DNA follows: TGTGCCATCAGTGAGTCTGACAGAACAGATACGCAGTATTTT. This sequence encodes CAISESDRTDTQYF.

The chain employs TRBV19 and TRBJ2-7; TRBD1 matches 9 bases. V shed 4 bases and J 0 bases; nucleotides not matched to a gene: 10. The CDR3 runs to 17 residues. The germline V gene encodes CDR1 LNHDA and CDR2 SQIVND (reference sequence). The chain's CDR3 is CASSSTGGQGSSYEQYF. Written as DNA, the CDR3 is TGTGCCAGTAGTAGCACTGGGGGACAGGGATCCTCCTACGAGCAGTACTTC.

The V gene is TRBV19, the J gene TRBJ1-2; D is unclear. Looked up from germline, CDR1 is LNHDA and CDR2 is SQIVND (reference sequence). CDR3 length equals 12 residues. With 5 bases removed from V and 4 bases from J, the gap between germline ends came to 8 bases. Here the CDR3 DNA reads TGTGCCAGTAGTCTCGACATCTATGGCTACACCTTC. Protein product: CASSLDIYGYTF.

The chain employs TRBV7-3 and TRBJ2-1; TRBD2 matches 7 bases. The CDR3 loop spans 15 amino acids. The germline gives CDR1 SGHTA, CDR2 FQGTGA. With 5 bases clipped from V and 10 bases from J, the junction kept 14 bases outside the gene matches. The CDR3 region is CASSPQRDLVGEQFF. As DNA, the CDR3 is TGTGCCAGCAGCCCCCAGCGGGACTTAGTAGGCGAGCAGTTCTTC.

The V call is TRBV25-1, the J call TRBJ2-3, with 8 nucleotides matching TRBD1. After removal of 4 bases from V and 6 bases from J, the junction contained 12 bases not matched to a gene. Germline V gene lookup returns CDR1 MGHDK and CDR2 SYGVNS. The CDR3 consists of 16 residues. The CDR3 is CASSVQGGFRVDTQYF. DNA for the CDR3: TGTGCCAGCAGTGTACAGGGGGGATTTAGAGTGGATACGCAGTATTTT.

This clone came up a few times. The chain joins TRBV10-3 to TRBJ2-3; D is possibly TRBD1 (6 bases). The germline CDR1 and CDR2 sequences are ENHRY and SYGVKD. The V end was cut by 3 bases, the J end by 6 bases, with 16 bases between. The CDR3 sequence is 15 residues long. CDR3 amino acids: CAISDSGRGADTQYF. In DNA form, the CDR3 reads TGTGCCATCAGTGATTCAGGCAGGGGTGCGGATACGCAGTATTTT.

This clone was observed a few times. The gene calls are TRBV2 and TRBJ2-1; D is unclear. V was shortened by 2 bases and J by 1 base, with 9 bases between the two germline ends. This CDR3 contains 15 residues. Germline V gives CDR1 SNHLY, CDR2 FYNNEI. The CDR3 loop is CASSEKSTSYNEQFF. DNA for the CDR3: TGTGCCAGCAGTGAAAAATCAACTTCCTACAATGAGCAGTTCTTC.

This clone was found a few times. The genes are TRBV6-5 and TRBJ1-1, with TRBD1 matching over 7 bases. Germline CDR1 is MNHEY and CDR2 is SVGAGI. Trimming took 5 bases from V and 4 from J; bases not matched to a gene: 4. The CDR3 extends over 13 amino acids. CDR3: CASSTTGVTEAFF. The CDR3 DNA sequence: TGTGCCAGCAGTACTACAGGGGTCACTGAAGCTTTCTTT.

The genes are TRBV7-9 and TRBJ2-5; D gene ambiguous. The CDR3 contains 15 residues. The germline V and J ends were trimmed by 1 base and 1 base, with 10 bases remaining between them. The germline V gene has CDR1 SEHNR and CDR2 FQNEAQ (reference sequence). Here the CDR3 reads CASSLGPPPQETQYF. DNA for the CDR3: TGTGCCAGCAGCTTAGGGCCACCCCCCCAAGAGACCCAGTACTTC.

The chain joins TRBV5-4 to TRBJ2-1; 8 bases map to TRBD1. The CDR3 is 15 amino acids. The germline CDR1 and CDR2 sequences are SGHNT and YYREEE (reference sequence). J lost 8 bases, V lost 0 bases, and 7 bases had no gene match. In DNA, the CDR3 is TGTGCCAGCAGCTTGGCCCCTTCGACAGGGGATGAGCAGTTCTTC. It codes for CASSLAPSTGDEQFF. Complete variable domain (other parts from reference TRBV5-4 and TRBJ2-1): ETGVTQSPTHLIKTRGQQVTLRCSSQSGHNTVSWYQQALGQGPQFIFQYYREEENGRGNFPPRFSGLQFPNYSSELNVNALELDDSALYLCASSLAPSTGDEQFFGPGTRLTVL.

The rearrangement uses TRBV19 and TRBJ1-5; TRBD1 matches at 8 bases. Germline loops: CDR1 LNHDA, CDR2 SQIVND (reference sequence). Trimming removed 4 bases from V and 0 bases from J; junction bases left unmatched: 5. The CDR3 runs to 16 residues. The CDR3 sequence is CASSKGQGYSNQPQHF. For the CDR3, the DNA is TGTGCCAGTAGTAAAGGACAGGGCTATAGCAATCAGCCCCAGCATTTT.

V and J are TRBV2 and TRBJ1-5, with D perhaps matching TRBD1 (6 bases). The germline V gene has CDR1 SNHLY and CDR2 FYNNEI. Trimming cost V 6 bases and J 1 base, with 19 bases left between them. The CDR3 has 17 amino acids. This CDR3 is CASRSGERDRSNQPQHF. The CDR3 region has the DNA TGTGCCAGCAGGTCAGGGGAGCGTGATAGGAGCAATCAGCCCCAGCATTTT.

This clone was seen only once. The chain carries TRBV11-1 and TRBJ2-2, with D unclear. The CDR3 has 13 amino acids. CDR1 is SGHAT and CDR2 is FQDESV in the germline V gene (reference sequence). The germline V and J ends were trimmed by 5 bases and 2 bases, with 6 bases remaining between them. The CDR3 spells CASSISNTGELFF. The CDR3 DNA sequence: TGTGCCAGCAGCATTAGTAACACCGGGGAGCTGTTTTTT.

With regard to this clone: The same CDR3 is also encoded by other DNA sequences in this sample. The chain joins TRBV5-4 to TRBJ2-7, with 7 bases that match TRBD1. There are 16 residues in the CDR3. Germline CDR1 reads SGHNT; CDR2 reads YYREEE (reference sequence). With 3 bases clipped from V and 2 bases from J, the junction kept 11 bases outside the gene matches. The DNA for the CDR3 is TGTGCCAGCAGCTCCCGCGTGTCAGGGGGTCCCTACGAGCAGTACTTC. Translated, it gives CASSSRVSGGPYEQYF.